This T cell receptor beta chain was documented in a study of CD8 T cells in Susac syndrome. TEMRA cells were FACS-enriched, unlike CD8+ and CD4+ T cells, which were negatively isolated. CDR1 and CDR2 from the germline V gene are GTSNPN and SVGIG (reference sequence). This CDR3 is 15 amino acids long. J lost 7 bases, V lost 0 bases, and 7 bases had no gene match. An input of 0.5 to 1 ug of RNA was subjected to reverse transcription using random hexamers. Coverage of TCR beta CDR3 amplification by immunoSEQ multiplex PCR extended to 54 Vbeta and 13 Jbeta. One entry per CDR3 protein, called by TCRdb with MiXCR from the immunoSEQ multiplex PCR reads. Here the sample spans more than 150,000 distinct CDR3 sequences, roughly 95% being singletons.

Input material: CD8+ T cells from PBMCs. The chain combines TRBV30 with TRBJ2-1; 9 positions agree with TRBD2. The TCR was taken from a human donor with multiple sclerosis. The CDR3 DNA sequence: TGTGCCTGGAGTGTTTCCGGGCTAGCGGGGAATGAGCAGTTCTTC. Translating it yields CAWSVSGLAGNEQFF.